This section outlines one T cell receptor beta chain sequence together with its context. Its antigen is not known. The sample is drawn from a study of siplizumab effects on memory and regulatory T cells. Study-wide points: Alloreactive sequences that could be traced to unstimulated CD4+ memory cells showed a significant reduction under siplizumab. The Treg-derived share of mappable alloreactive CD4+ clones averaged roughly 70% with siplizumab and approximately 27% in controls. Naive T cells were seemingly more diverse than memory cells, and major contributions to the alloresponse seemed to be made by them.

The data were produced by immunoSEQ multiplex PCR, yet TCRdb's version contains in-frame clones alone and is incomplete. The data contain some 100,000 clones, more than 85% of them singletons. The CDR3 extends over 18 amino acids. V trimming: 0 bases; J trimming: 5 bases; junction bases outside the gene matches: 10. Germline values: CDR1 WNHNN, CDR2 SYGVQD (reference sequence). Sequenced sample: CD4+ T cells sorted from blood. The chain recombines TRBV10-1 with TRBJ2-1; 10 bases are shared with TRBD2. This receptor was taken from a human donor in good health. Some clones in this sample may be carry-over from other donors' samples. The CDR3: CASSESGSGRAIHNEQFF. CDR3 DNA: TGCGCCAGCAGTGAGTCTGGGAGCGGGAGGGCCATCCACAATGAGCAGTTCTTC.